The present T cell receptor (beta chain) was sequenced within a study of cytomegalovirus exposure and HLA in healthy donors (TCRdb year 2017). Broadly, across the study: An earlier analysis of a few hundred of the donors reported roughly 300 Gb of sequence data and around 120 million unique TCR beta sequences obtained from some 170 million T cells. Roughly 300 gigabases of sequencing data and approximately 80 million unique TCR sequences were included in an early release covering about 600 HLA-typed donors. Of the 398 genotyped donors, 70% to 90% were placed in the genetic ancestry cluster associated with self-reported Caucasian donors. The study aimed to test whether cataloging public T cell receptors could reveal signatures of past pathogen exposure. Using immunosequencing, the study profiled T cell repertoires from fewer than 700 subjects and related those repertoires to cytomegalovirus serostatus. In addition to the first cohort of about 650 subjects, a separate validation cohort of over 90 different subjects was used. To predict cytomegalovirus infection status, the study brought together high-throughput TCR immunosequencing, statistical association of individual TCRs with disease status, and machine learning. A later analysis re-analyzed previously published TCR beta repertoires from approximately 700 donors and added high-resolution HLA genotyping to study TCR occurrence patterns. The later analysis used no new phenotypic data to find candidate immune exposures, relying instead on TCR beta sequences and their occurrence across donors. An earlier analysis of approximately 580 of the donors used high-throughput TCR beta sequencing to judge whether each TCR beta V gene segment behaved as functional or pseudogenic. Donor age, sex, ethnicity and CMV serostatus were compiled alongside the repertoire data. Genome-wide SNP genotypes for about 65% of the roughly 670 donors were used in a later genetic analysis, which treated that subset as a discovery cohort. All discovery cohort repertoires had been generated on a single sequencing platform. HLA typing included class I and class II loci at four-digit resolution. Typing coverage differed by locus: A, B, C, DRB1 and DQB1 were typed in roughly 629-640 donors, DQA1 in 522, DPA1 in over 600, and DPB1 in 400 to 480. Because of strong linkage in the cohort, roughly five DR-DQ haplotypes were treated as single units for association and clustering. Among over 350 genotyped donors of the cohort, an average of roughly 240,000 unique TCR beta nucleotide sequences were sequenced per donor, about a sixth of them non-productive.

As for this clone: Its cognate antigen has yet to be identified. No clone much larger than this one lies a single base away; base qualities are absent.

What the research found in general, with its limitations: In the study, some 180 TCR beta chains were listed as associated with cytomegalovirus. When HLA alleles, especially DR and DQ, strongly co-occurred, TCR associations were difficult to assign to individual alleles. Because the 87-base-pair reads could not distinguish some IMGT-functional V segments, including TRBV6-2 and TRBV6-3, those segments were excluded. Immune exposure information for the cohort was limited to CMV serostatus. An earlier analysis of around 600 of the donors showed that most TCR beta V segments appeared in productive rearrangements either about 90% or about 30% of the time, which broadly matched IMGT annotations. According to a later genetic analysis, donors in an Asian-associated ancestry cluster had fewer N-insertions in productive TCRs than the approximately 700-donor mean. Most CMV-associated TCR beta chains appeared to be HLA-restricted in a later analysis, and the HLA associations seemed to be driven largely by CMV exposure. A cluster of highly shared sequence variants was judged likely to be a technical artifact of the sequencing pipeline. A further reported finding was that TCR beta sequences accurately predicted the HLA-A and HLA-B alleles for most subjects in the first cohort. Because counts were too low, under 20 rarely observed V segments, including chromosome 9 orphons, were left out of the earlier analysis of about 620 of the donors. The cohort was sequenced for TCR beta chains only, and without alpha or paired-chain data the features that could be detected were limited. Correlated functional status among segregating V segments might reflect linkage disequilibrium, but an unknown experimental factor could not be ruled out. In a later analysis, several top co-occurrence clusters were reported to appear linked to parvovirus B19, influenza, CMV and Epstein-Barr virus. The authors suggested that the approach could potentially be extended to other disease states and immunological phenotypes. A later analysis associated 16,951 TCR beta sequences with specific HLA alleles at a false discovery rate of 0.05. In a later analysis, HLA-associated TCR beta chains showed more clonal expansion and lower generation probabilities than non-associated chains that were equally common. Because HLA typing was missing for some donors at each locus, association tests included only the typed subset. A few of the identified cytomegalovirus-associated TCR beta chains were confirmed in vitro to be specific for cytomegalovirus antigens. A later genetic analysis associated a missense DCLRE1C variant with V-gene and J-gene trimming of TCR beta chains, and an independent cohort replicated the association. In a later analysis, TCR association rates were found to vary across HLA loci, with the most associated TCRs seen for DRB1 alleles and the fewest for HLA-C alleles. Most TCR sequences were seen in very few donors, while some public TCRs were found in many individuals. Roughly uniform sequencing depth across donors was assumed in presence/absence analyses, although this assumption may not hold. Cytomegalovirus status was reported to be diagnosed by the classifier with high specificity and sensitivity in both the original and validation cohorts.

The V and J ends are trimmed by 8 bases and 4 bases, leaving 14 bases between them. Sequences LNHNV (CDR1) and YYDKDF (CDR2) are obtained from the germline V gene (reference sequence). The CDR3 sequence holds 13 residues, the cysteine and phenylalanine included. The only DNA kept is the CDR3, 39 bases in frame from the first base. The library was produced with the immunoSEQ multiplex PCR assay. The multiplex PCR relied on a mix of 60 forward primers for TCR Vbeta segments and 13 reverse primers for TCR Jbeta segments. Amplification of the CDR3 region of rearranged TCR beta genes was performed with a multiplex PCR assay on genomic DNA. Amplified TCR beta libraries were sequenced as 87-base-pair reads on the Illumina HiSeq System. The published analysis was carried out like this. In a later analysis, 80 million or so unique TCR beta chains were counted across the roughly 610 repertoires, and approximately 11 million of these chains were shared by at least two donors. To remove PCR and sequencing errors, raw reads were error-corrected and collapsed into unique sequences using a nearest-neighbor algorithm that merged closely related sequences. CDR3 sequences were aligned to IMGT reference sequences to assign V, D and J gene segments. For a sequence to be retained, a match of at least six nucleotides was required to both a V gene segment and a J gene segment. Rearrangements were classified as productive when the CDR3 lacked stop codons and remained in frame with V and J, and all other rearrangements were classified as non-productive. Following IMGT convention, CDR3 was defined as the stretch from the second conserved V-encoded cysteine to the conserved J-encoded phenylalanine. In an earlier analysis of approximately 590 of the donors, sequences lacking an unambiguous match to a single V gene segment were excluded. An earlier analysis of about 600 of the donors called V segments functional above 56.7% productive rearrangements and segregating when the between-donor standard deviation exceeded 5%. A statistical classification framework was built to diagnose cytomegalovirus status from the catalog of TCR beta chain sequences. V and J gene assignment, in a later analysis, came from comparing TCR nucleotide sequences with IMGT/GENE-DB human TR gene sequences. A later analysis assigned CDR3 sequences and most-parsimonious VDJ recombination scenarios with the TCRdist pipeline. In a later analysis, every TCR beta chain was defined by the combination of its CDR3 amino acid sequence and its V-gene family, and reads without a unique V-gene family were dropped. To address suspected cross-contamination and a sequencing artifact, a later analysis removed some 620 highly shared, low-generation-probability nucleotide sequences. In a later analysis, a clonal expansion index for each public chain was calculated from normalized within-repertoire ranks of inferred template counts. In a later analysis, generation probabilities were computed using a VDJ recombination model fitted to out-of-frame rearrangements, and the results were checked against IGoR. Hypergeometric tests were used in a later analysis to score TCR-TCR, TCR-HLA and TCR-CMV co-occurrence, with a repertoire-size bias correction applied to the TCR pairs. To estimate false discovery rates, a later analysis permuted the HLA or CMV assignments 20 times. A later analysis grouped co-occurring TCRs with DBSCAN, adding TCRdist sequence similarity when clustering within HLA-allele-positive subsets. Co-occurrence clustering excluded repertoires with fewer than 30,000 or more than 120,000 public chains, plus five with anomalous nucleotide sharing. Not all clones reach the TCRdb copy of this immuneACCESS table, which keeps in-frame sequences only. Checked studies attribute under half of the gap to unresolved V genes and leave the rest unexplained. That table furnishes V, J and clone size, whereas the DNA furnished D and trimming. This sample comprises some 95,000 clones, under 85% of them detected only once. The top ten clones comprise approximately 7.4% of the sample.

The cohort consisted of hundreds of healthy bone marrow donors. All cohort members were sampled while nominally healthy, although unrecorded immune exposures were likely present. The donor tested CMV seropositive and was one of the 289 seropositive cohort members. Each donor provided a peripheral blood sample, and peripheral blood mononuclear cells were used for TCR beta sequencing. Genomic DNA was extracted from the blood cell samples with the Qiagen DNeasy Blood Extraction Kit. The chain is assembled from TRBV15 and TRBJ1-2, with no reliable assignment of the D segment. This TCR was recovered from a man aged 45-60 years in good health and CMV-seropositive. Source material: PBMCs. The CDR3 has the sequence CATSPTTIYGYTF. The DNA reads TGTGCCACCTCTCCTACCACTATCTATGGCTACACCTTC.